This T cell receptor beta chain derives from a study of blood T cell repertoires in COVID-19 (dated by TCRdb to 2018 to 2020). Concerning the study at large: Samples covering the acute and convalescent phases of COVID-19 were provided by collaborators in the United States, Italy and Spain. The material from the prospective study consisted of cDNA or gDNA derived from T cells, B-cell-depleted T cells, or PBMCs. The dataset comprised deeply sampled blood TCRbeta repertoires from subjects exposed to, actively infected with, or recovered from COVID-19. The repertoires were released in a freely available public database intended as a resource for research on the immune response to SARS-CoV-2. The samples were drawn from the first 160 participants of the ongoing ImmuneRACE study and from over a thousand subjects provided by 6 global collaborators. Sample metadata almost always included a de-identified subject ID, COVID-19 status, age in years and sex. Where HLA class I and class II types were available, the types were taken from metadata supplied by the sample provider, not from assay-based typing.

A remark on this clone: It lacks a known antigen. The input lacks base qualities; no much larger clone sits a single base away.

The CDR1 and CDR2 encoded by the germline V gene (reference sequence) are SGHNT and YYREEE. The V end loses 2 bases and the J end loses 8 bases, and a stretch of 11 bases separates them. Measured from the cysteine to the phenylalanine, the CDR3 is 14 residues long. Only the CDR3 DNA is retained, 42 bases long and in frame from the first base. General study outcomes and caveats: The amount of clinical and demographic metadata varied by source and participant and was provided uncurated.

TCRbeta CDR3 regions were amplified from genomic DNA using the immunoSEQ Assay, a bias-controlled multiplex PCR. The study's own analysis went as follows. The number of nucleated cells in each sample was estimated from the amplification of reference gene primers within the assay. Sequence reads were collapsed and filtered to measure the absolute abundance of every unique TCRbeta CDR3 rearrangement. For each sample, productive Simpson clonality was calculated by taking the square root of Simpson's diversity index across productive rearrangements. The source is immuneACCESS, and TCRdb retained only in-frame sequences with V and J called. Part of the clones is not carried over; for the studies checked, unresolved V genes explain less than half of this, and the remainder is unexplained. For V, J and clone size, that table is used; D and trimming come from the DNA. The sample data list tens of thousands of clones, and 75% to 90% of these were observed just once. The top ten hold under 3% of the sample.

The collaborating institutions used their own protocols to collect whole blood in K2EDTA tubes. Collaborator samples were shipped for TCRbeta analysis as frozen whole blood, isolated PBMCs, or DNA extracted from either sample type. Sequences were obtained from peripheral blood. The chain is made from TRBV5-4 and TRBJ1-6, and possibly TRBD1, on 6 matching bases. This TCR was recovered from a man aged 50-59 years with acute or convalescent COVID-19. CDR3 region: CASSFRDIDSPLHF. The base sequence is TGTGCCAGCAGCTTTCGGGACATTGATTCACCCCTCCACTTT.